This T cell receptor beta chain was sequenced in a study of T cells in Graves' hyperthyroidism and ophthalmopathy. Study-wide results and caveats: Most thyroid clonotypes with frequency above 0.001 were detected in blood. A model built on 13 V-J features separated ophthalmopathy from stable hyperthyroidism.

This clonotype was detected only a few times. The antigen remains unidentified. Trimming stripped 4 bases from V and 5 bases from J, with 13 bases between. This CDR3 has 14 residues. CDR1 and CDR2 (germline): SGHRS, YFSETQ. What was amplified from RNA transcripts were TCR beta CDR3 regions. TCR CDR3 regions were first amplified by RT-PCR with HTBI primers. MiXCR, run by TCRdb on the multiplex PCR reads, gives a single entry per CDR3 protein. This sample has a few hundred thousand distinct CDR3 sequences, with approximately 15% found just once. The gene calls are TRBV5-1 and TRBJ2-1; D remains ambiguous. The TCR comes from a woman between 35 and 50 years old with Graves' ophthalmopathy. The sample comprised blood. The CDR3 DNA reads TGCGCCAGCAGCCCCCTCTACGAGGACAATGAGCAGTTCTTC. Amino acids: CASSPLYEDNEQFF.